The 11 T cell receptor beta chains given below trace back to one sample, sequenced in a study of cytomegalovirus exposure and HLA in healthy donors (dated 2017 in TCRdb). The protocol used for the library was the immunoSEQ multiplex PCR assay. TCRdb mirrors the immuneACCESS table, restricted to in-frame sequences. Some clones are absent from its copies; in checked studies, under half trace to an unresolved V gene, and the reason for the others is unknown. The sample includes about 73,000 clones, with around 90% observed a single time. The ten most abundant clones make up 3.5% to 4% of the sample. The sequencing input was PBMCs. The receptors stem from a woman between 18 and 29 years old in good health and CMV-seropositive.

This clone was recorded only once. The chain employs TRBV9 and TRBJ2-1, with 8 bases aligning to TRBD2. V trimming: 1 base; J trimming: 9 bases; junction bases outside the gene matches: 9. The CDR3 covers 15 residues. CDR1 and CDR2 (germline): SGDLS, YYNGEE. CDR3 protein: CASSVRAGDQGEQFF. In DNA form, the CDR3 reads TGTGCCAGCAGCGTAAGAGCGGGAGATCAGGGTGAGCAGTTCTTC.

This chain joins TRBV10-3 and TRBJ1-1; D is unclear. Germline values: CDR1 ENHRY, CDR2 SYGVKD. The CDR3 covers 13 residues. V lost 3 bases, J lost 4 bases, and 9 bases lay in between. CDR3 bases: TGTGCCATCAGTGATAAGAGCTCCACTGAAGCTTTCTTT. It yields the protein CAISDKSSTEAFF.

This chain's CDR3 is CASSTGTGPYNEQFF. The CDR3 nucleotides are TGTGCCAGCAGTACCGGGACAGGGCCCTACAATGAGCAGTTCTTC. This chain connects TRBV27 to TRBJ2-1; 9 positions agree with TRBD1. J was trimmed by 2 bases and V by 5 bases; bases with no gene match: 4. CDR1 and CDR2 from the germline V gene are MNHEY and SMNVEV (reference sequence). The CDR3 extends over 15 amino acids.

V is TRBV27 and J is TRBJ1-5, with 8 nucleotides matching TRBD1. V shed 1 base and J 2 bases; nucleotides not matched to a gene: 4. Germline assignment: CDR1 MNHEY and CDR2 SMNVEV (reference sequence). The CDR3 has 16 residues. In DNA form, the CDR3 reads TGTGCCAGCAGTTTATTCCCGGGACAGGGCAATCAGCCCCAGCATTTT. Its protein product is CASSLFPGQGNQPQHF.

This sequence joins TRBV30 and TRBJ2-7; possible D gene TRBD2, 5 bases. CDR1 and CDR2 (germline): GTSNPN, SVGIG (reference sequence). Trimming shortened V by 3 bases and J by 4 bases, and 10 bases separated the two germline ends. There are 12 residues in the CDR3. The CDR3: CAWSRDEYEQYF. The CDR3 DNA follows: TGTGCCTGGAGCCGGGATGAGTACGAGCAGTACTTC.

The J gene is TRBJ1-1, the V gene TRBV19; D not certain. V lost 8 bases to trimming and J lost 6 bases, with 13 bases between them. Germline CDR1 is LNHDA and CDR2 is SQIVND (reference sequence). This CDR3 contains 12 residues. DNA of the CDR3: TGTGCCAGTTCCGGGATCCCGGCTGAAGCTTTCTTT. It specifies CASSGIPAEAFF.

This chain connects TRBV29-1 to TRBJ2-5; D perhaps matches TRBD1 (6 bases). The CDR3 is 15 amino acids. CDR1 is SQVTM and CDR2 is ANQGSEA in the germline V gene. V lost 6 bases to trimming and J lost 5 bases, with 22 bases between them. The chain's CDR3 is CSVGPDRGSRETQYF. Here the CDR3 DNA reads TGCAGCGTCGGGCCGGACAGAGGGAGCAGGGAGACCCAGTACTTC. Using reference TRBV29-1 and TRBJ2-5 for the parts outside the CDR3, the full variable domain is SAVISQKPSRDICQRGTSLTIQCQVDSQVTMMFWYRQQPGQSLTLIATANQGSEATYESGFVIDKFPISRPNLTFSTLTVSNMSPEDSSIYLCSVGPDRGSRETQYFGPGTRLLVL.

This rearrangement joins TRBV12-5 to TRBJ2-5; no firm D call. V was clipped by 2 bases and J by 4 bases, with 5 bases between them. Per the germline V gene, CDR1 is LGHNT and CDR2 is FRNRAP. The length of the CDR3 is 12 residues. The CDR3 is CASGLHIETQYF. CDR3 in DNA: TGTGCTAGTGGTTTGCACATAGAGACCCAGTACTTC.

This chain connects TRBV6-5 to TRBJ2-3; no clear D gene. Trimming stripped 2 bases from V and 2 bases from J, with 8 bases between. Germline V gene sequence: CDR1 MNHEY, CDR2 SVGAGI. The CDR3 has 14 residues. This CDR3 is CASSYQEHTDTQYF. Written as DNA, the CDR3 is TGTGCCAGCAGTTACCAGGAACACACAGATACGCAGTATTTT.

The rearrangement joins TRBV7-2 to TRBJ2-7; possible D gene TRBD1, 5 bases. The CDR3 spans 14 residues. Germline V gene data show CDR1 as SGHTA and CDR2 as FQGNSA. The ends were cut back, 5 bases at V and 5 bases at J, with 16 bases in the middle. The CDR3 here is CASSQGWEGDEQYF. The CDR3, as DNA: TGTGCCAGCAGCCAAGGGTGGGAAGGGGACGAGCAGTACTTC.

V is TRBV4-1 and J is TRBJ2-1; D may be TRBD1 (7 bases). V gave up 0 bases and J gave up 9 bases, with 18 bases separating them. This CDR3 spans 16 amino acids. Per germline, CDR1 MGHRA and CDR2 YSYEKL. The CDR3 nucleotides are TGCGCCAGCAGCCAAGAAAGGCTCAGGGGGGCGGCTGAGCAGTTCTTC. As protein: CASSQERLRGAAEQFF.